The TCR beta chain described here comes from a study of cytomegalovirus exposure and HLA in healthy donors. General observations from the study: In a later analysis, HLA-C alleles had the fewest associated TCRs, DRB1 alleles the most. Within an earlier analysis, most TCR beta V segments proved productive either about 90% or about 30% of the time. One cluster of highly shared sequence variants probably arose as a sequencing artifact. Across donors, most TCRs were seen rarely, yet some public ones were widespread.

This clone was seen only once. Its antigen remains unidentified. It was with 60 Vbeta and 13 Jbeta primers that the PCR ran. Clones were sequenced by immunoSEQ multiplex PCR, and TCRdb holds only the in-frame ones, with some missing. This sample yields approximately 160,000 clones, of which about 64% are seen a single time; less than 1.5% belongs to the top ten. Sequencing was performed on PBMCs. The clonotype originates from a man aged 50-59 years in good health and CMV-seronegative.

The CDR3 region has the DNA TGCGCCAGCAGCCAGGACAGGGTATACGAGCAGTACTTC. This translates into CASSQDRVYEQYF. J is TRBJ2-7 and V is TRBV4-1; 8 bases agree with TRBD1. J was trimmed by 4 bases and V by 3 bases; bases with no gene match: 2. CDR3 size: 13 residues. Germline loops: CDR1 MGHRA, CDR2 YSYEKL.